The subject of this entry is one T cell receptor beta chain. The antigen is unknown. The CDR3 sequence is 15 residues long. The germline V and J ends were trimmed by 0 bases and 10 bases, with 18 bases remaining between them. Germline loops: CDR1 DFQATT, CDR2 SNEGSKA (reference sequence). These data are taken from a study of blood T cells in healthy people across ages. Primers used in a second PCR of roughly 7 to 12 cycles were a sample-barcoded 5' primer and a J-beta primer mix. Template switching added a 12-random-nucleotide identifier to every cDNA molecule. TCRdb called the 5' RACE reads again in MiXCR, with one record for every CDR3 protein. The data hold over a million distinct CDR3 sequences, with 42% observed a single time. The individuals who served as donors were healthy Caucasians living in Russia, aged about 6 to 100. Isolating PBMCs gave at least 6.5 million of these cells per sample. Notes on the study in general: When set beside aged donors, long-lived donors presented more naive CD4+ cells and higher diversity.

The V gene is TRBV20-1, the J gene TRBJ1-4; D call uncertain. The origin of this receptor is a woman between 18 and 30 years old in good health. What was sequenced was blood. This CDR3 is CSARDSLPTQGKLFF. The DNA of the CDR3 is TGCAGTGCTAGAGACAGTTTGCCTACTCAAGGAAAACTGTTTTTT.